Presented here are 27 T cell receptor beta chains from one specimen sequenced in a study of cytomegalovirus exposure and HLA in healthy donors. Primers: 60 Vbeta forward and 13 Jbeta reverse. Measured with immunoSEQ multiplex PCR; TCRdb has only the in-frame clones, and not every one. The repertoire consists of more than 100,000 clones, with around three quarters occurring once and the leading ten covering 9% to 12%. The sequenced sample consisted of PBMCs. The receptors stem from a woman aged 18-35 years in good health and CMV-seropositive.

The chain has TRBV7-3 and TRBJ2-2; D perhaps matches TRBD2 (5 bases). The germline V and J ends were trimmed by 5 bases and 6 bases, with 19 bases remaining between them. There are 16 residues in the CDR3. The germline V gene encodes CDR1 SGHTA and CDR2 FQGTGA. The CDR3 is CASSPISIGLAGELFF. CDR3 bases: TGTGCCAGCAGCCCGATTAGTATTGGACTCGCCGGGGAGCTGTTTTTT. The full variable domain, with the rest looked up from reference TRBV7-3 and TRBJ2-2, is GAGVSQTPSNKVTEKGKYVELRCDPISGHTALYWYRQSLGQGPEFLIYFQGTGAADDSGLPNDRFFAVRPEGSVSTLKIQRTERGDSAVYLCASSPISIGLAGELFFGEGSRLTVL.

The rearrangement links TRBV5-4 to TRBJ1-2; 7 bases line up with TRBD1. The CDR3 extends over 14 amino acids. CDR1 and CDR2 from the germline V gene are SGHNT and YYREEE (reference sequence). V was clipped by 1 base and J by 5 bases; unmatched bases: 5. CDR3 region: CASSLTGTEYGYTF. CDR3 DNA sequence: TGTGCCAGCAGCTTGACCGGGACAGAATATGGCTACACCTTC.

V and J are TRBV6-4 and TRBJ2-3, with no clear D. V dropped 5 bases and J dropped 1 base, with 7 bases sitting between them. From germline, CDR1 is MRHNA and CDR2 SNTAGT. The CDR3 consists of 13 residues. CDR3 coding DNA: TGTGCCAGCAGTTACACAGGCACAGATACGCAGTATTTT. It specifies CASSYTGTDTQYF.

J is TRBJ2-7 and V is TRBV5-1, with unresolved D. Deletions cut 0 bases from V and 11 bases from J, with 18 bases between. Germline V lookup: CDR1 SGHRS, CDR2 YFSETQ. The CDR3 covers 14 residues. Written as DNA, the CDR3 is TGCGCCAGCAGCTTGGCCAAGACCCCCCGGGTGAAGTACTTC. Translation gives CASSLAKTPRVKYF.

CDR3 bases: TGTGCCAGCAGCGCACCTGGGGTGACAGCCTACGAGCAGTACTTC. Translated: CASSAPGVTAYEQYF. The chain uses TRBV28 and TRBJ2-7; D might be TRBD1 (5 bases). V lost 6 bases and J lost 2, with 17 bases in between. Per germline, CDR1 MDHEN and CDR2 SYDVKM. The CDR3 sequence is 15 residues long.

This chain joins TRBV6-4 and TRBJ1-5, with 7 bases aligning to TRBD1. V lost 4 bases and J lost 3; bases outside the gene matches: 6. Germline values: CDR1 MRHNA, CDR2 SNTAGT. This CDR3 has 15 amino acids. The CDR3 DNA sequence: TGTGCCAGCAGTGGGCCCGACAGGGACAATCAGCCCCAGCATTTT. Protein product: CASSGPDRDNQPQHF.

This chain joins TRBV11-3 and TRBJ2-7; possible D gene TRBD2, 6 bases. The length of the CDR3 is 12 residues. CDR1 and CDR2 from the germline V gene are SGHNT and YENEEA. Trimming left V 5 bases short and J 1 base short, with 6 bases between. CDR3 coding DNA: TGTGCCAGCAGCGGGGGGTCCTACGAGCAGTACTTC. Translated, it gives CASSGGSYEQYF.

This clone was seen a handful of times. V and J are TRBV4-1 and TRBJ1-3; no reliable D call. Per the germline V gene, CDR1 is MGHRA and CDR2 is YSYEKL. This CDR3 region has 16 residues. Trimming shortened V by 4 bases and J by 2 bases, and 15 bases separated the two germline ends. In DNA, the CDR3 is TGCGCCAGCAGCCCCTCCTTCCCGGGGACTGGAAACACCATATATTTT. It is translated as CASSPSFPGTGNTIYF.

The chain uses TRBV19 and TRBJ2-7; tentative D call: TRBD1 (8 bases). Germline V CDR1 and CDR2: LNHDA, SQIVND (reference sequence). The CDR3 length is 15 residues. Trimming stripped 1 base from V and 2 bases from J, with 12 bases between. The CDR3, as DNA: TGTGCCAGTAGTATAGGAACAGGGGGGGCCTACGAGCAGTACTTC. Translated, it gives CASSIGTGGAYEQYF. Filled out from reference TRBV19 and TRBJ2-7, the complete variable domain reads DGGITQSPKYLFRKEGQNVTLSCEQNLNHDAMYWYRQDPGQGLRLIYYSQIVNDFQKGDIAEGYSVSREKKESFPLTVTSAQKNPTAFYLCASSIGTGGAYEQYFGPGTRLTVT.

The rearrangement uses TRBV4-3 and TRBJ2-7, with 8 bases lining up with TRBD1. The CDR3 length is 15 residues. The ends lost 2 bases at V and 11 bases at J; junction bases unmatched: 14. Germline-derived CDR1 and CDR2 are LGHNA and YSLEER. The CDR3 is CASSQTRLDRVYKYF. The CDR3 DNA sequence: TGCGCCAGCAGCCAAACCAGGTTGGACAGGGTATATAAGTACTTC.

The V and J genes are TRBV5-6 and TRBJ2-7; tentatively, D is TRBD2 (7 bases). V was pared by 1 base and J by 2 bases, with 10 bases between. Germline lookup yields CDR1 SGHDT and CDR2 YYEEEE. CDR3 length equals 14 residues. The CDR3 nucleotides read TGTGCCAGCAGCTTGTGGGGGGGCCCCTACGAGCAGTACTTC. It is translated as CASSLWGGPYEQYF. Complete variable domain (other parts from reference TRBV5-6 and TRBJ2-7): DAGVTQSPTHLIKTRGQQVTLRCSPKSGHDTVSWYQQALGQGPQFIFQYYEEEERQRGNFPDRFSGHQFPNYSSELNVNALLLGDSALYLCASSLWGGPYEQYFGPGTRLTVT.

The chain recombines TRBV28 with TRBJ1-1, with D possibly TRBD1 on 6 matching bases. Germline CDR1 MDHEN, CDR2 SYDVKM. Trimming pared 8 bases from V and 0 bases from J, leaving 16 bases between. This CDR3 has 15 residues. DNA for the CDR3: TGTGCCAGCGCTGGGGGGGCCCTCATGAACACTGAAGCTTTCTTT. It encodes CASAGGALMNTEAFF.

The DNA of the CDR3 is TGTGCCAGCAGCCCCCCAGGGTCCCCCTACGAGCAGTACTTC. Protein product: CASSPPGSPYEQYF. The V gene is TRBV9, the J gene TRBJ2-7; possible D gene TRBD1, 5 bases. CDR1 and CDR2 (germline): SGDLS, YYNGEE. This CDR3 has 14 residues. V was pared by 4 bases and J by 2 bases, with 13 bases between.

This clone came up a few times. The chain joins TRBV5-1 to TRBJ1-6; 8 bases agree with TRBD1. The germline gives CDR1 SGHRS, CDR2 YFSETQ. With V trimmed by 4 bases and J by 1 base, 16 bases remained unmatched. CDR3 size: 20 residues. The chain's CDR3 is CASSRKPTGGGESYNSPLHF. In DNA, the CDR3 is TGCGCCAGCAGCCGAAAGCCTACAGGGGGTGGGGAGTCCTATAATTCACCCCTCCACTTT.

This clone was seen only once. The chain is built from TRBV28 and TRBJ1-1; D is unresolved. The germline V gene encodes CDR1 MDHEN and CDR2 SYDVKM. CDR3 size: 13 residues. V lost 6 bases to trimming and J lost 3 bases, with 11 bases between them. CDR3 bases: TGTGCCAGCAGGCACCCCGGAGACACTGAAGCTTTCTTT. Amino acid sequence: CASRHPGDTEAFF.

This chain uses TRBV9 with TRBJ2-5, with 7 bases that match TRBD2. CDR1 is SGDLS, CDR2 YYNGEE, per germline. V was pared by 1 base and J by 5 bases, with 14 bases of the junction left unmatched. CDR3 length: 17 residues. The CDR3 sequence is CASSVYGGGDRGETQYF. The CDR3, as DNA: TGTGCCAGCAGCGTATATGGGGGAGGGGACCGAGGGGAGACCCAGTACTTC.

The chain couples TRBV2 to TRBJ2-3; D is uncertain. Germline CDR1 is SNHLY and CDR2 is FYNNEI. This CDR3 is 13 amino acids long. Deletions cut 8 bases from V and 4 bases from J, with 13 bases between. The CDR3 DNA sequence: TGTGCCAGCGGTAGACTTAGCCCAGATACGCAGTATTTT. Its protein is CASGRLSPDTQYF.

On this clone: The germline gene is not matched at one end of the junction; a read error may be the cause. This sequence joins TRBV7-7 and TRBJ2-3, with 7 nucleotides matching TRBD2. Per the germline V gene, CDR1 is SSHAT and CDR2 is FNYEAQ (reference sequence). This CDR3 has 18 residues. DNA of the CDR3: TGTGCTAGCAGCTTAGTTCCTAGCGGAGCCTCAGGCACAGATACGCAGTATTTT. It codes for CASSLVPSGASGTDTQYF. The whole variable domain, filled in from reference TRBV7-7 and TRBJ2-3, reads GAGVSQSPRYKVTKRGQDVTLRCDPISSHATLYWYQQALGQGPEFLTYFNYEAQPDKSGLPSDRFSAERPEGSISTLTIQRTEQRDSAMYRCASSLVPSGASGTDTQYFGPGTRLTVL.

The chain is built from TRBV5-1 and TRBJ1-2, with D tentatively TRBD1 (6 bases). V dropped 0 bases and J dropped 2 bases, with 11 bases sitting between them. Germline V CDR1 and CDR2: SGHRS, YFSETQ. The CDR3 length is 15 residues. The CDR3: CASSLEPGVNYGYTF. For the CDR3, the DNA is TGCGCCAGCAGCTTGGAGCCAGGGGTCAACTATGGCTACACCTTC.

V and J are TRBV7-8 and TRBJ1-3; D might be TRBD1 (5 bases). Per the germline V gene, CDR1 is SGHVS and CDR2 is FQNEAQ. V lost 3 bases and J 0 bases, leaving 15 bases between the germline ends. The CDR3 is 17 amino acids. The CDR3 region has the DNA TGTGCCAGCAGCTTGGGCCGGAGACAGCACTCTGGAAACACCATATATTTT. Protein product: CASSLGRRQHSGNTIYF.

The rearrangement links TRBV5-1 to TRBJ1-1; 8 positions agree with TRBD1. V dropped 3 bases and J dropped 2; count of bases not matched to a gene: 6. Germline V gives CDR1 SGHRS, CDR2 YFSETQ. CDR3 length: 15 amino acids. CDR3 coding DNA: TGCGCCAGCAGCTCTGCCGGGACAGGTAACACTGAAGCTTTCTTT. Amino acid sequence: CASSSAGTGNTEAFF.

This clone showed up just a few times. The V and J genes are TRBV28 and TRBJ2-5; D may be TRBD2 (6 bases). V lost 6 bases to trimming and J lost 4 bases, with 15 bases between them. The CDR3 is 14 residues long. The germline gives CDR1 MDHEN, CDR2 SYDVKM. CDR3 residues: CASRPDQGGETQYF. CDR3 in DNA: TGTGCCAGCAGACCTGACCAGGGAGGAGAGACCCAGTACTTC.

This clone was counted a few times. In DNA, the CDR3 is TGTGCCAGCAGAAGACAGGGGGGCCCCTACGAGCAGTACTTC. This translates into CASRRQGGPYEQYF. The chain combines TRBV7-3 with TRBJ2-5; 9 positions match TRBD1. The J call may be wrong; the DNA end is better matched by TRBJ2-7. Germline V gene sequence: CDR1 SGHTA, CDR2 FQGTGA. The CDR3 sequence is 14 residues long.

V gene TRBV5-1 combines with J gene TRBJ2-2; D not resolved. The germline V and J ends were trimmed by 1 base and 2 bases, with 6 bases remaining between them. Germline V gives CDR1 SGHRS, CDR2 YFSETQ. The CDR3 totals 14 residues. The CDR3 loop reads CASSLPQNTGELFF. Here the CDR3 DNA reads TGCGCCAGCAGCTTGCCCCAAAACACCGGGGAGCTGTTTTTT.

The chain links TRBV5-1 to TRBJ1-1; D uncertain. Germline V lookup: CDR1 SGHRS, CDR2 YFSETQ. This CDR3 is 15 amino acids long. V was cut by 3 bases and J by 0 bases, with 12 bases left in between. The CDR3 region is CASSWEDTLNTEAFF. The CDR3 DNA follows: TGCGCCAGCAGCTGGGAGGATACCTTGAACACTGAAGCTTTCTTT.

This chain links TRBV5-1 with TRBJ2-3; D is ambiguous. Germline V CDR1 and CDR2: SGHRS, YFSETQ. With 2 bases removed from V and 3 bases from J, the gap between germline ends came to 4 bases. This CDR3 has 12 residues. CDR3 residues: CASSLQTDTQYF. CDR3 DNA sequence: TGCGCCAGCAGCTTACAGACAGATACGCAGTATTTT.

In this sample, this clone turned up a few times. The chain is built from TRBV5-4 and TRBJ1-3; D is perhaps TRBD1 (6 bases). Trimming removed 4 bases from V and 3 bases from J, with 17 bases in between. Germline CDR1 reads SGHNT; CDR2 reads YYREEE (reference sequence). The CDR3 has 16 residues. As DNA, the CDR3 is TGTGCCAGCAGCCTGGACAGTCCAGCTCTTGGAAACACCATATATTTT. As protein: CASSLDSPALGNTIYF.